This TCR beta chain was recovered during a study of Ad26.COV2.S vaccination and SARS-CoV-2 variants. CDR3 length: 14 amino acids. The V end lost 1 base, the J end lost 4 bases, and 8 bases lay between the germline ends. CDR1 and CDR2 (germline): LGHDT, YNNKEL (reference sequence). This table comes from immunoSEQ multiplex PCR, and its TCRdb copy is limited to in-frame clones, with some not included. The sample carries under 600,000 clones, about 88% recorded once. Details on this clone: The antigen remains unidentified.

Findings and caveats of the study: Researchers reported similar non-spike TCR breadth in vaccine and placebo recipients. People who got the vaccine had more spike-specific TCR breadth than people who got placebo.

Stated treatment: roughly 20 received Ad26.COV2.S at low or high dose, single or two shots; roughly five received placebo; per-sample allocation not given. Material that was analyzed had been drawn on day 63 after the first vaccine or placebo injection. J is TRBJ1-5 and V is TRBV3-1 (or the pseudogene TRBV3-2); maybe TRBD1 (5 bases). This sequence was found in a person between 18 and 59 years old who received the Ad26.COV2.S COVID-19 vaccine or a placebo. Sequencing was performed on peripheral blood, taken in a trial of Ad26.COV2.S vaccine versus placebo. In nucleotides, the CDR3 is TGTGCCAGCAGCCAAGTGGGGGGGAATCAGCCCCAGCATTTT. It is translated as CASSQVGGNQPQHF.